This T cell receptor beta chain was observed in a study of cytomegalovirus exposure and HLA in healthy donors. The overall study: There were 350 to 400 genotyped donors. Of these, 81% fell in the genetic ancestry cluster associated with self-reported Caucasian donors.

Both 60 Vbeta primers and 13 Jbeta primers went into the PCR. Clones were sequenced by immunoSEQ multiplex PCR, and TCRdb holds only the in-frame ones, with some missing. This sample has about 130,000 clones, with over 8% found just once. Sequenced input: PBMCs. This TCR came from a man in his forties in good health and CMV-seronegative.

The CDR3 sequence is CASREDRRVTDTQYF. Written as DNA, the CDR3 is TGTGCCAGCAGGGAGGACAGGAGGGTCACAGATACGCAGTATTTT. The chain carries TRBV6-1 and TRBJ2-3, with a tentative D call TRBD1 (7 bases). With 6 bases removed from V and 2 bases from J, the gap between germline ends came to 15 bases. This CDR3 contains 15 residues. Germline loops: CDR1 MNHNS, CDR2 SASEGT.